This T cell receptor (beta chain) was profiled in a study of cytotoxic CD8 clonotypes in ibrutinib-treated CLL. CDR1 and CDR2 from the germline V gene are MNHEY and SVGAGI. The V end was cut by 5 bases, the J end by 0 bases, with 11 bases between. The CDR3 consists of 14 residues. Study conclusions and caveats: Clonality climbed at ibrutinib response, then dropped toward baseline at progression. Few clonotypes were public, and these shrank or held steady under treatment. While tracking circulating CD8+ T-cell counts, baseline clonality exceeded that of age-matched healthy donors.

Extraction of approximately 2 micrograms of genomic DNA from cryopreserved PBMCs supplied material for TCR beta libraries. Sequencing was performed with immunoSEQ multiplex PCR; in TCRdb, only in-frame clones are kept and a portion is missing. Of tens of thousands of clones in the sample, approximately 45% were seen once. This clone showed up just a few times. Antigen: not known. This chain uses TRBV6-5 with TRBJ2-7, with D possibly matching TRBD1 (6 bases). The TCR originated in a human donor with chronic lymphocytic leukemia. Sequenced material: PBMCs, taken before ibrutinib treatment. The CDR3 DNA reads as TGTGCCAGCAGTCCACAGGGTAACTCCTACGAGCAGTACTTC. Translated, it gives CASSPQGNSYEQYF.